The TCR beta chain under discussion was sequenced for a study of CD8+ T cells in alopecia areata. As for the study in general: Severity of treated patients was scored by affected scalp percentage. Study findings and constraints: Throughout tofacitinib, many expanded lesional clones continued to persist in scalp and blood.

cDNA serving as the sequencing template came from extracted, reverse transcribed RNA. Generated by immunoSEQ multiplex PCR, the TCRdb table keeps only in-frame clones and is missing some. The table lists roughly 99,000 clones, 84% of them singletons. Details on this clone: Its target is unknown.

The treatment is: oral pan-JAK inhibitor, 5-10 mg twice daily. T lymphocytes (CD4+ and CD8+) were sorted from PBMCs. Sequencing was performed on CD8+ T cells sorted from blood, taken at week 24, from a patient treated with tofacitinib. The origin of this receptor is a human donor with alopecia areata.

This CDR3 is CASSSQGTGVYGYTF. The CDR3 coding sequence is TGTGCCAGCAGTTCTCAGGGGACAGGGGTCTATGGCTACACCTTC. The chain has TRBV6-5 and TRBJ1-2; 10 nucleotides match TRBD1. Unmatched junction bases numbered 6, after V lost 4 bases and J lost 4 bases. The CDR3 spans 15 residues. Germline assignment: CDR1 MNHEY and CDR2 SVGAGI.